This TCR beta chain was recorded in a study of blood T cell repertoires in COVID-19 (dated by TCRdb to about 2020). At the level of the whole study: The collaborator samples originated in the United States, Italy and Spain and spanned the acute and convalescent phases of COVID-19. The prospective study material was composed of cDNA or gDNA derived from T cells, B-cell-depleted T cells, or PBMCs. The dataset comprised deeply sampled blood TCRbeta repertoires from subjects exposed to, actively infected with, or recovered from COVID-19. The repertoires were released in a freely available public database intended as a resource for research on the immune response to SARS-CoV-2. The samples were drawn from two sources: the first 160 participants of the ongoing ImmuneRACE study, and 1,200 or so subjects contributed by 6 global collaborators. Nearly every sample came with metadata listing a de-identified subject ID, COVID-19 status, age in years and sex. Where available, HLA class I and class II types were obtained from metadata supplied by the sample provider rather than from assay-based typing.

In the germline V gene, CDR1 corresponds to MGHRA and CDR2 to YSYEKL. Relative to germline, V is 0 bases shorter and J is 10 bases shorter, with 19 bases between their ends. The CDR3, cysteine through phenylalanine, is 16 amino acids long. Only the CDR3 region is kept as DNA, spanning 48 bases read in frame from base 1. Turning to this clone: The antigen this receptor binds is unknown. No much larger clone is present one base from it, and per-base qualities are unavailable.

Enrolling through a virtual design, the prospective study's participants ranged in age from roughly 18 to 100 years and lived across some 23 United States geographic areas. In the prospective study, cohorts were assigned on the basis of participant-reported clinical history obtained from a screening survey and a study questionnaire. ImmuneRACE Cohort 3 recovered participants were defined by two consecutive negative NP/OP PCR tests, healthcare professional clearance, or symptom resolution. In the prospective study, mobile phlebotomists collected whole blood, serum and a nasopharyngeal or oropharyngeal swab from each participant. Prospective study participants could optionally give additional blood draws and questionnaires over an approximately two-month period. Before DNA extraction, blood samples from the prospective study were shipped at room temperature or frozen. TCRbeta CDR3 regions were amplified from genomic DNA using the immunoSEQ Assay, a bias-controlled multiplex PCR. Concerning the study's data processing: The number of nucleated cells in each sample was estimated from the amplification of reference gene primers within the assay. To quantify the absolute abundance of each unique TCRbeta CDR3 rearrangement, sequence reads were collapsed and filtered. For each sample, productive Simpson clonality was calculated by taking the square root of Simpson's diversity index across productive rearrangements. This immuneACCESS table, as held by TCRdb, lists in-frame sequences with V and J called but not all clones. Of the missing ones, under half trace to an unresolved V gene in checked studies; the others have no known cause. V and J calls plus clone size are reproduced from that table; the DNA served to infer D and trimming. The sample yields fewer than 200,000 clones; about 78% were counted once. Roughly 17% of the sample is held by the ten biggest clonotypes.

The full study reports these points: How much clinical and demographic metadata was included differed by source and by participant, and the metadata was provided uncurated.

The sequence was obtained from a woman aged 45-65 years who had recovered from COVID-19. This chain joins TRBV4-1 to TRBJ2-1, with a tentative D gene TRBD2 over 6 matching bases. Sequences were obtained from PBMCs or T cells enriched from blood (not recorded which). The DNA is as follows: TGCGCCAGCAGCCAAGAGGGGTGGCCACTAGCCGGGGAGCAGTTCTTC. Its translation is CASSQEGWPLAGEQFF.